This T cell receptor beta chain derives from a study of T cells in Graves' hyperthyroidism and ophthalmopathy. Looking at the study overall: The blood sample was taken at first diagnosis, before treatment began.

Diagnosis of hyperthyroidism was new in patients aged 18 to 65, and its duration was under 2 months. Reasons for excluding patients were uncontrolled infection, other autoimmune disease, pregnancy or lactation. V was shortened by 5 bases and J by 7 bases, with 12 bases between the two germline ends. The CDR3 sequence is 12 residues long. Germline loops: CDR1 SGHTA, CDR2 FQGNSA. As to this clonotype: Its antigen remains unknown.

Researchers amplified the TCR beta CDR3 regions from RNA transcripts. HTBI primers were the set used in a first-round RT-PCR of the TCR CDR3. Each CDR3 protein gets one entry after TCRdb re-called the multiplex PCR reads with MiXCR. The profile shows more than 250,000 distinct CDR3 sequences, roughly 15% of them singletons. Study observations and caveats: Patients with ophthalmopathy were separated from those with stable hyperthyroidism by a 13 V-J model.

The chain recombines TRBV7-2 with TRBJ2-7; D unresolved. Sequencing was performed on blood. The receptor was derived from a woman in her fifties or sixties with Graves' hyperthyroidism that later progressed to Graves' ophthalmopathy. CDR3 amino acids: CASSTPWKEQYF. The CDR3 DNA reads as TGTGCCAGCAGCACCCCTTGGAAAGAGCAGTACTTC.